Listed here are 25 T cell receptor beta chains from one sample, sequenced in a study of blood T cell repertoires in COVID-19. Profiled with immunoSEQ multiplex PCR; TCRdb holds only in-frame clones, not every one. Among tens of thousands of clones listed, around 77% were seen once. Sequenced sample: peripheral blood. These receptors came from a man between 65 and 85 years old with active or convalescent COVID-19.

This clone came up a few times. CDR3 amino acids: CASSGGGYEQYF. In DNA form, the CDR3 reads TGTGCCAGCTCCGGGGGGGGCTACGAGCAGTACTTC. The J gene is TRBJ2-7, the V gene TRBV18; 8 nucleotides align to TRBD2. Germline trimming cut 6 bases from V and 3 bases from J; bases unmatched to any gene: 1. CDR1 is KGHSH, CDR2 LQKENI, per germline. This CDR3 has 12 residues.

The gene calls are TRBV28 and TRBJ2-7, with 8 nucleotides matching TRBD1. V shed 4 bases, J shed 6 bases, and the junction held 8 bases outside the gene matches. Germline-derived CDR1 and CDR2 are MDHEN and SYDVKM. This CDR3 region has 14 residues. The CDR3 sequence is CASSSWTGLPEQYF. The DNA for the CDR3 is TGTGCCAGCAGTTCCTGGACAGGGCTACCCGAGCAGTACTTC.

The chain links TRBV29-1 to TRBJ2-1; D remains ambiguous. The CDR3 runs to 15 residues. Germline values: CDR1 SQVTM, CDR2 ANQGSEA. V lost 4 bases to trimming and J lost 3 bases, with 16 bases between them. DNA for the CDR3: TGCAGCGTTGGGATGACTGCGGTCGTCTACAATGAGCAGTTCTTC. Translated: CSVGMTAVVYNEQFF.

This clone is a singleton in its sample. CDR3 DNA: TGTGCCAGCAGCCAAGTGGGGGGGCCGGGACAGGGATCTGGCTACACCTTC. Translation gives CASSQVGGPGQGSGYTF. J is TRBJ1-2 and V is TRBV4-2; 9 bases fit TRBD1. V trimming: 1 base; J trimming: 7 bases; junction bases outside the gene matches: 13. Germline CDR1 reads LGHNA; CDR2 reads YNFKEQ. CDR3 length: 17 amino acids.

This clone was picked up a small number of times. J is TRBJ2-2 and V is TRBV18, with no clear D. Germline lookup yields CDR1 KGHSH and CDR2 LQKENI. The CDR3 is 17 amino acids. The V end was cut by 3 bases, the J end by 5 bases, with 19 bases between. The chain's CDR3 is CASSPPSIKITTGELFF. The CDR3 coding sequence is TGTGCCAGCTCACCCCCATCTATAAAGATTACGACCGGGGAGCTGTTTTTT.

V and J are TRBV5-1 and TRBJ1-2; tentative D call: TRBD1 (6 bases). The length of the CDR3 is 13 residues. V gave up 2 bases and J gave up 4 bases, with 9 bases separating them. CDR1 and CDR2 from the germline V gene are SGHRS and YFSETQ. The CDR3 sequence: CASSLKDSYGYTF. CDR3 bases: TGCGCCAGCAGCTTAAAGGACAGCTATGGCTACACCTTC.

The rearrangement links TRBV12-3 or TRBV12-4 to TRBJ2-2; D is ambiguous. The CDR3 length is 13 residues. Trimming took 6 bases from V and 5 from J, leaving 10 bases between them. The CDR3 DNA sequence: TGTGCCAGCAGATCCGAGGCTACCGGGGAGCTGTTTTTT. Its translation: CASRSEATGELFF.

The chain employs TRBV30 and TRBJ2-5; 7 nucleotides agree with TRBD2. The CDR3 loop spans 14 amino acids. The germline V gene encodes CDR1 GTSNPN and CDR2 SVGIG (reference sequence). Unmatched junction bases numbered 5, after V lost 2 bases and J lost 2 bases. CDR3 coding DNA: TGTGCCTGGAGTTATAGCGGGTCGCAAGAGACCCAGTACTTC. It encodes CAWSYSGSQETQYF.

V is TRBV4-1 and J is TRBJ1-2; 8 bases map to TRBD1. The CDR3 is 15 amino acids. Germline CDR1 MGHRA, CDR2 YSYEKL. J lost 2 bases, V lost 4 bases, and 6 bases had no gene match. DNA of the CDR3: TGCGCCAGCAGCCCAGGACAGGGCCGAAACTATGGCTACACCTTC. Its protein product is CASSPGQGRNYGYTF.

V and J are TRBV30 and TRBJ1-6; D is possibly TRBD1 (6 bases). CDR1 and CDR2 (germline): GTSNPN, SVGIG (reference sequence). The CDR3 contains 15 residues. The V end lost 7 bases, the J end lost 5 bases, and 18 bases lay between the germline ends. CDR3 amino acids: CASKLGGTNNSPLHF. CDR3 DNA: TGTGCCTCCAAATTGGGGGGGACAAATAATTCACCCCTCCACTTT.

This clone was observed once. CDR3 nucleotide sequence: TGTGCCAGCAGCGAGCTGGTGGGGGCTAAAACGGGAAACATTCAGTACTTC. Encoded protein: CASSELVGAKTGNIQYF. The V gene is TRBV7-8, the J gene TRBJ2-4; TRBD1 might be the D (6 bases). This CDR3 is 17 amino acids long. In germline, CDR1 is SGHVS, CDR2 FQNEAQ. V was shortened by 5 bases and J by 6 bases, with 23 bases between the two germline ends.

The chain is built from TRBV6-5 and TRBJ2-3; tentative D call: TRBD2 (6 bases). The V end was cut by 5 bases, the J end by 2 bases, with 11 bases between. The CDR3 covers 14 residues. Germline lookup yields CDR1 MNHEY and CDR2 SVGAGI. The chain's CDR3 is CASSTGGDTDTQYF. The CDR3 bases are TGTGCCAGCAGTACCGGGGGTGACACAGATACGCAGTATTTT.

The chain combines TRBV19 with TRBJ1-5; a weak D match, TRBD1 (5 bases). The CDR3 extends over 16 amino acids. Trimming took 5 bases from V and 3 from J, leaving 17 bases between them. Germline V gives CDR1 LNHDA, CDR2 SQIVND (reference sequence). This CDR3 reads CASSHRGGISNQPQHF. In nucleotides, the CDR3 is TGTGCCAGTAGTCACCGCGGGGGGATTTCCAATCAGCCCCAGCATTTT. Looking up the rest from reference TRBV19 and TRBJ1-5 gives the full variable domain: DGGITQSPKYLFRKEGQNVTLSCEQNLNHDAMYWYRQDPGQGLRLIYYSQIVNDFQKGDIAEGYSVSREKKESFPLTVTSAQKNPTAFYLCASSHRGGISNQPQHFGDGTRLSIL.

The genes are TRBV5-6 and TRBJ1-5; no clear D gene. The V and J ends lost 0 bases and 0 bases respectively, with 13 bases between them. The CDR3 runs 17 residues. Per germline, CDR1 SGHDT and CDR2 YYEEEE. CDR3 residues: CASSLGYRSGSNQPQHF. The CDR3 DNA sequence: TGTGCCAGCAGCTTGGGGTATCGGTCCGGTAGCAATCAGCCCCAGCATTTT.

V is TRBV12-3 or TRBV12-4 and J is TRBJ2-3; D not certain. V was shortened by 5 bases and J by 4 bases, with 7 bases between the two germline ends. This CDR3 is built from 12 residues. The CDR3 loop reads CASSPLSDTQYF. CDR3 sequence (DNA): TGTGCCAGCAGTCCTTTGTCAGATACGCAGTATTTT.

The chain couples TRBV4-1 to TRBJ2-3, with TRBD2 identical over 11 bases. This CDR3 region has 16 residues. Germline V gives CDR1 MGHRA, CDR2 YSYEKL. V gave up 4 bases and J gave up 2 bases; unmatched junction bases: 5. CDR3 coding DNA: TGCGCCAGCAGCCCACCGGGACTAGCGGCCACAGATACGCAGTATTTT. This gives the protein CASSPPGLAATDTQYF.

The chain carries TRBV5-4 and TRBJ2-2; TRBD1 matches 11 bases. Germline CDR1 and CDR2: SGHNT and YYREEE (reference sequence). V shed 4 bases and J 5 bases; nucleotides not matched to a gene: 4. The CDR3 has 15 residues. CDR3 in DNA: TGTGCCAGCAGCAAAGGGACAGGGGGAACCGGGGAGCTGTTTTTT. Translating gives CASSKGTGGTGELFF. The full variable domain, in which reference TRBV5-4 and TRBJ2-2 provide the parts outside the CDR3, is ETGVTQSPTHLIKTRGQQVTLRCSSQSGHNTVSWYQQALGQGPQFIFQYYREEENGRGNFPPRFSGLQFPNYSSELNVNALELDDSALYLCASSKGTGGTGELFFGEGSRLTVL.

This clone was seen only a few times. The chain joins TRBV28 to TRBJ1-2; the D is unclear. The length of the CDR3 is 10 residues. Trimming took 8 bases from V and 5 from J, leaving 6 bases between them. Germline values: CDR1 MDHEN, CDR2 SYDVKM. CDR3 nucleotides: TGTGCCAGCCTTCGGTATGGCTACACCTTC. This gives the protein CASLRYGYTF.

The chain links TRBV2 to TRBJ2-7, with 8 bases matching TRBD1. CDR3 length: 14 amino acids. Germline V CDR1 and CDR2: SNHLY, FYNNEI. Germline trimming cut 7 bases from V and 4 bases from J; bases unmatched to any gene: 9. The DNA of the CDR3 is TGTGCCAGCACTTCGGGACAGGCCGTATACGAGCAGTACTTC. Amino acid sequence: CASTSGQAVYEQYF.

The chain joins TRBV2 to TRBJ1-3; the D is unclear. The V gene's germline CDR1 is SNHLY and CDR2 FYNNEI. The CDR3 runs 13 residues. The ends were cut back, 8 bases at V and 2 bases at J, with 10 bases in the middle. CDR3 bases: TGTGCCAGCCTCGAGAATGCTGGAAACACCATATATTTT. Translating gives CASLENAGNTIYF.

The V call is TRBV19, the J call TRBJ1-1, with 8 bases that match TRBD1. The junction had 8 bases not matched to a gene; V was cut back by 8 bases and J by 9 bases. The germline CDR1 and CDR2 sequences are LNHDA and SQIVND (reference sequence). The CDR3 is made up of 12 amino acids. CDR3 bases: TGTGCCAGTCTGAGGAGACAGGGGCAAGCTTTCTTT. Protein product: CASLRRQGQAFF.

This clone was recorded only once. The chain couples TRBV6-5 to TRBJ2-2, with unresolved D. The germline V and J ends were trimmed by 9 bases and 6 bases, with 17 bases remaining between them. The CDR3 spans 14 residues. From germline, CDR1 is MNHEY and CDR2 SVGAGI. The CDR3 loop is CASTLRPPAGELFF. In DNA form, the CDR3 reads TGTGCCAGTACGTTGAGGCCACCCGCCGGGGAGCTGTTTTTT.

The J gene is TRBJ1-2, the V gene TRBV4-1; 9 bases are a match to TRBD1. Germline values: CDR1 MGHRA, CDR2 YSYEKL. The CDR3 sequence is 16 residues long. V dropped 0 bases and J dropped 8; count of bases not matched to a gene: 10. The CDR3 loop is CASSQDRTGATIGYTF. Here the CDR3 DNA reads TGCGCCAGCAGCCAAGATAGGACAGGGGCAACTATAGGCTACACCTTC.

This rearrangement joins TRBV19 to TRBJ1-6; TRBD1 aligns across 7 bases. CDR1 and CDR2 from the germline V gene are LNHDA and SQIVND (reference sequence). Trimming removed 3 bases from V and 0 bases from J; junction bases left unmatched: 8. CDR3 size: 18 residues. The CDR3 DNA is TGTGCCAGTAGTATCTCGACAGGGTTTAGCTCCTATAATTCACCCCTCCACTTT. Protein: CASSISTGFSSYNSPLHF.

This clone was found once. The gene calls are TRBV7-2 and TRBJ1-1, with no clear D. Per germline, CDR1 SGHTA and CDR2 FQGNSA. Trimming stripped 5 bases from V and 1 base from J, with 8 bases between. CDR3 length: 13 amino acids. This chain's CDR3 is CASSPRQNTEAFF. The CDR3 nucleotides are TGTGCCAGCAGCCCCAGGCAGAACACTGAAGCTTTCTTT. Full variable domain (rest looked up from reference TRBV7-2 and TRBJ1-1): GAGVSQSPSNKVTEKGKDVELRCDPISGHTALYWYRQSLGQGLEFLIYFQGNSAPDKSGLPSDRFSAERTGGSVSTLTIQRTQQEDSAVYLCASSPRQNTEAFFGQGTRLTVV.